The present T cell receptor beta chain was sequenced within a study of cytomegalovirus exposure and HLA in healthy donors. Broader study findings: Later analysis identified a missense DCLRE1C variant that was linked to TCR beta V- and J-gene trimming. Per published accounts, TCR beta sequences correctly predicted the HLA-A and HLA-B alleles of most subjects.

In its sample, this clone was seen once. Its antigen is as yet unknown. Germline values: CDR1 MDHEN, CDR2 SYDVKM. The CDR3 is made up of 16 amino acids. The V and J ends lost 5 bases and 0 bases respectively, with 16 bases between them. The PCR used 60 Vbeta and 13 Jbeta primers. TCRdb's table, derived via immunoSEQ multiplex PCR, lists solely in-frame clones and lacks some. The repertoire holds about 150,000 clones, with roughly three quarters as singletons. Sequenced sample: PBMCs. The TCR sequence derives from a man between 25 and 39 years old in good health and CMV-seronegative. The chain couples TRBV28 to TRBJ2-5; D is possibly TRBD2 (6 bases). The chain's CDR3 is CASSGMSSGYQETQYF. The CDR3 DNA is TGTGCCAGCAGTGGTATGTCGAGCGGGTACCAAGAGACCCAGTACTTC.